The rows below give T cell receptor beta chains drawn from one sample of a study of T cells in localized non-small cell lung cancer. This table comes from immunoSEQ multiplex PCR, and its TCRdb copy is limited to in-frame clones, with some not included. The table has about 31,000 clones, roughly 94% seen once. The material sequenced was peripheral blood, taken before any cancer treatment. These receptors were taken from a woman between 40 and 69 years old with stage I lung adenocarcinoma. Both conserved end residues are trimmed from each CDR3. A D gene is named only where the DNA matches it firmly.

CDR3 protein,J gene,V gene,D gene
SVANSSGRILGRYNEQF,TRBJ2-1,TRBV29-1,-
ASSLAGTSGGFNEQF,TRBJ2-1,TRBV7-2,TRBD2
ASSIDGGQASNQPQH,TRBJ1-5,TRBV19,-
ASSAGGSAGVNTEAF,TRBJ1-1,TRBV5-1,-
ASSFPGLAGVQETQY,TRBJ2-5,TRBV5-1,TRBD2
ASSLPDRVLNEQF,TRBJ2-1,TRBV7-9,TRBD1
ASSSGTGESYGKLF,TRBJ1-4,TRBV5-5,TRBD1
ASSLRGGAKNIQY,TRBJ2-4,TRBV7-9,-
ASSLRQGGPIEQF,TRBJ2-1,TRBV7-2,TRBD1
ASSSPRQGYSGANVLT,TRBJ2-6,TRBV19,-
ASSLGRSEQF,TRBJ2-1,TRBV5-1,-
ASSLASGRGYEQY,TRBJ2-7,TRBV11-2,TRBD2
ASSLSFFVSDRYQETQY,TRBJ2-5,TRBV13,-
ASSGSINSPLH,TRBJ1-6,TRBV19,-
SVLYQGRGTEAF,TRBJ1-1,TRBV29-1,-
ASGGAVTYEQY,TRBJ2-7,TRBV6-1,-
ASSFQGTLYNEQF,TRBJ2-1,TRBV5-8,-
ASGAGVWGSGANVLT,TRBJ2-6,TRBV19,TRBD2
ASSGQLNTEAF,TRBJ1-1,TRBV6-1,-
ASSGVLAGSIGAYNEQF,TRBJ2-1,TRBV5-1,TRBD2
ASSSSFRSYT,TRBJ1-2,TRBV28,-
ASSLGGGASYEQY,TRBJ2-7,TRBV7-6,-
ASSYSSRGTYEQY,TRBJ2-7,TRBV6-5,-
ASLNSGRAPRDYGYT,TRBJ1-2,TRBV28,-
ASRGTGVNEKLF,TRBJ1-4,TRBV6-1,TRBD1
ASSGYSNQPQH,TRBJ1-5,TRBV28,-
ASSSHRRSTDTQY,TRBJ2-3,TRBV6-5,-
ASSLRGARGYT,TRBJ1-2,TRBV5-6,-
ASGLYTSWGYEQY,TRBJ2-7,TRBV7-2,-
ASSFLSGTPLYGYT,TRBJ1-2,TRBV28,-
ASSLGQGAGNEKLF,TRBJ1-4,TRBV5-1,TRBD1
ASSYQGLNTEAF,TRBJ1-1,TRBV6-5,-
ASSAVQGQETQY,TRBJ2-5,TRBV18,TRBD1
ASSIRETQY,TRBJ2-3,TRBV5-6,-
ASSKEDGGYEQY,TRBJ2-7,TRBV5-5,-
ASSLGARGTDTQY,TRBJ2-3,TRBV5-1,-
ASLPKVTQY,TRBJ2-3,TRBV18,-
AISESTSGRSDTQY,TRBJ2-3,TRBV10-3,TRBD2
ASSSLSSPYNEQF,TRBJ2-1,TRBV7-2,-
ASSAQGSGNTIY,TRBJ1-3,TRBV9,TRBD1
ASSVGTGTEAF,TRBJ1-1,TRBV9,-
ASSLFRGTYNEQF,TRBJ2-1,TRBV27,-
ASSQVEGGGNYGYT,TRBJ1-2,TRBV4-3,-
ASRGRQGGYEQY,TRBJ2-7,TRBV28,-
ASSLWGSSYNEQF,TRBJ2-1,TRBV11-2,-
ASSLVPGRVGTNEKLF,TRBJ1-4,TRBV5-1,-
ASSRTDTQY,TRBJ2-3,TRBV7-2,-
ASSLSGRGLAEAF,TRBJ1-1,TRBV7-2,TRBD1
ASSSAAGTGGGYT,TRBJ1-2,TRBV5-1,TRBD1
ASSQQGGETQY,TRBJ2-5,TRBV7-3,TRBD1
ASSPRTGNTGELF,TRBJ2-2,TRBV18,TRBD1
ATSRGQPVDTQY,TRBJ2-3,TRBV15,-
ASSVGVSRSGEQY,TRBJ2-7,TRBV9,-